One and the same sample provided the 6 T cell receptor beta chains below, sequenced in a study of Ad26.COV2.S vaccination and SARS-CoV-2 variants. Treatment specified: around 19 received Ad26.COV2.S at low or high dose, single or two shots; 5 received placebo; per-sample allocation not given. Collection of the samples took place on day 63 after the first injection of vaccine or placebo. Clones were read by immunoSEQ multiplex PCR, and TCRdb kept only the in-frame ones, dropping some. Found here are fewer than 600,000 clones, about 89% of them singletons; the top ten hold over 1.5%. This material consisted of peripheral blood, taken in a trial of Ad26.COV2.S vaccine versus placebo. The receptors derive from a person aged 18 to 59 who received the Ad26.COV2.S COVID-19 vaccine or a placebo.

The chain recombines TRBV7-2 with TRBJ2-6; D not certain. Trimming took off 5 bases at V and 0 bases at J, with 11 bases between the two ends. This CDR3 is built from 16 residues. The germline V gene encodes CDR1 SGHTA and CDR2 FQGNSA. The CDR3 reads CASSPSLGSGANVLTF. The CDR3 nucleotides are TGTGCCAGCAGCCCGAGCCTGGGCTCTGGGGCCAACGTCCTGACTTTC.

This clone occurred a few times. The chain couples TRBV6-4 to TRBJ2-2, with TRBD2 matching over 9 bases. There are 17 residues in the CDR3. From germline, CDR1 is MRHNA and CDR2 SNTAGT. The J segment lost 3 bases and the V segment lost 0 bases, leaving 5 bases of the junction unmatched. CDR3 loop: CASSDSVAGVDTGELFF. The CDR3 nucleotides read TGTGCCAGCAGTGACTCGGTAGCGGGAGTAGACACCGGGGAGCTGTTTTTT.

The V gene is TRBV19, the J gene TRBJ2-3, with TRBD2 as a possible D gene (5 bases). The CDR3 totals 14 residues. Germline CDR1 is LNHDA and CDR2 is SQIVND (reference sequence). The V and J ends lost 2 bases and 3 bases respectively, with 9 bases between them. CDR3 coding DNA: TGTGCCAGTAGTATACAGGACTTTACAGATACGCAGTATTTT. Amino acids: CASSIQDFTDTQYF.

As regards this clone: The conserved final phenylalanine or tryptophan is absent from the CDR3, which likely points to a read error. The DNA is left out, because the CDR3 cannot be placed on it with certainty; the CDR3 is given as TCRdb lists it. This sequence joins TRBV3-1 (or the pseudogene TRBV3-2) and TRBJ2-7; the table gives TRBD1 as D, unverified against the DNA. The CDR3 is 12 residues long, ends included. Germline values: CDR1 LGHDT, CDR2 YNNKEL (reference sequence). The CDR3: CASSQFDSGGGG.

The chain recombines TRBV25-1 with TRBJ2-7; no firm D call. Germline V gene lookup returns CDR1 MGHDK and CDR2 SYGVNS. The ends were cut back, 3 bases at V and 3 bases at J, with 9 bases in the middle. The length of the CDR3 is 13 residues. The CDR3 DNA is TGTGCCAGCAGTGAGACCCAAAACTACGAGCAGTACTTC. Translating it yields CASSETQNYEQYF.

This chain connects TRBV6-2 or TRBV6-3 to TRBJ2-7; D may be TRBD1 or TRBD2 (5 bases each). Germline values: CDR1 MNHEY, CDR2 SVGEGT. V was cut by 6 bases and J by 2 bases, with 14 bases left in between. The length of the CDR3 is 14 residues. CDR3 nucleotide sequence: TGTGCCAGCAGACCTCTCGGGGCAGCCTACGAGCAGTACTTC. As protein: CASRPLGAAYEQYF.